This TCR beta chain came from a study of neurological immune-mediated disorders. Study-level results: The expanded clones of different subjects shared no CDR3 amino acid sequences (suggesting private repertoires in all groups). Falling below healthy controls, multiple sclerosis showed the least TCR clonal expansion, while HTLV-1-associated myelopathy showed the most. For the multiple sclerosis repertoire cluster, no association with any clinical or MRI feature was found.

This CDR3 region has 14 residues. Trimming pared 4 bases from V and 1 base from J, leaving 11 bases between. CDR1 is MNHEY, CDR2 SVGAGI, per germline. Stored at -80 C, 2 million PBMCs were the source of the unsorted libraries. This clonotype appeared many times. Its antigen is undetermined. TCRdb re-called the 5' RACE reads with MiXCR, one entry per CDR3 protein. The sample yields 50,000 to 75,000 distinct CDR3 sequences, around 4% seen once. What was sequenced was PBMCs. V and J are TRBV6-5 and TRBJ2-7; maybe TRBD1 (7 bases). The receptor comes from a man between 45 and 60 years old with multiple sclerosis. CDR3: CASSWRGQSYEQYF. The CDR3 DNA is TGTGCCAGCAGTTGGAGGGGACAGTCCTACGAGCAGTACTTC.